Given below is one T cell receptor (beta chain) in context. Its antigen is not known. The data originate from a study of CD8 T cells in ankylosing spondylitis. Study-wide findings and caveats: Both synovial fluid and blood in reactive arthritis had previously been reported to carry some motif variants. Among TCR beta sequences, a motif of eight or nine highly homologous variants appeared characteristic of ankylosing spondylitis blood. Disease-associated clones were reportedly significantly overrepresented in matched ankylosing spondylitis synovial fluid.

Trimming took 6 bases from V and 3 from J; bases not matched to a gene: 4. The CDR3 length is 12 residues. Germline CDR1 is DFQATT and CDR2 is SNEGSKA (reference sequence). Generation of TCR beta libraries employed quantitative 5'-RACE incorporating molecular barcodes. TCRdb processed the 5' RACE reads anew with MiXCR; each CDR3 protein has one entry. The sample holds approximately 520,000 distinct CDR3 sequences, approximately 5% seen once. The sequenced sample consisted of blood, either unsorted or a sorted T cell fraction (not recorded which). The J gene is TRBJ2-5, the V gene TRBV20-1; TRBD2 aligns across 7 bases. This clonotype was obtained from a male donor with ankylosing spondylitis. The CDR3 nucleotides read TGCAGTGCCATACGGGGGGAAGAGACCCAGTACTTC. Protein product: CSAIRGEETQYF.